What follows are 21 T cell receptor beta chains derived from one specimen sequenced in a study of blood T cell repertoires in COVID-19. TCRdb keeps only in-frame clones here, not all; method: immunoSEQ multiplex PCR. The sample includes around 170,000 clones, around 90% of them seen just once. The specimen was peripheral blood. The origin of the receptors is a man aged 60 to 69 with acute or convalescent COVID-19.

V usage is TRBV5-1 and J usage is TRBJ1-2; 11 nucleotides agree with TRBD1. J lost 4 bases, V lost 6 bases, and 5 bases had no gene match. Germline CDR1 and CDR2: SGHRS and YFSETQ. The CDR3 contains 14 residues. The CDR3 region is CASNPGTGGYGYTF. The CDR3 bases are TGCGCCAGCAACCCTGGGACAGGGGGCTATGGCTACACCTTC. Supplemented by reference TRBV5-1 and TRBJ1-2, the full variable domain reads KAGVTQTPRYLIKTRGQQVTLSCSPISGHRSVSWYQQTPGQGLQFLFEYFSETQRNKGNFPGRFSGRQFSNSRSEMNVSTLELGDSALYLCASNPGTGGYGYTFGSGTRLTVV.

This chain uses TRBV27 with TRBJ2-5; 9 nucleotides agree with TRBD2. V dropped 6 bases and J dropped 6; count of bases not matched to a gene: 11. Germline lookup yields CDR1 MNHEY and CDR2 SMNVEV (reference sequence). The CDR3 consists of 15 residues. CDR3 bases: TGTGCCAGCAGCCCAAGCGGGGGGCCACAAAAGACCCAGTACTTC. Protein sequence: CASSPSGGPQKTQYF.

This clone was recorded many times. V is TRBV3-1 (or the pseudogene TRBV3-2) and J is TRBJ1-1; 8 bases align to TRBD1. CDR1 LGHDT and CDR2 YNNKEL come from the germline V gene (reference sequence). The CDR3 has 15 amino acids. Trimming took 1 base from V and 4 from J; bases not matched to a gene: 5. The CDR3 loop reads CASSQGRGPVTEAFF. CDR3 bases: TGTGCCAGCAGCCAAGGCAGGGGGCCAGTCACTGAAGCTTTCTTT.

This sequence joins TRBV11-3 and TRBJ2-7, with 11 positions matching TRBD1. The CDR3 has 15 amino acids. Trimming cost V 1 base and J 2 bases; bases outside gene matches: 1. CDR1 is SGHNT, CDR2 YENEEA, per germline. As DNA, the CDR3 is TGTGCCAGCAGCTTAGTGGGACAGGGGGCCTACGAGCAGTACTTC. It specifies CASSLVGQGAYEQYF.

The chain links TRBV7-2 to TRBJ2-2; 13 nucleotides match TRBD2. The CDR3 is 17 residues long. Per germline, CDR1 SGHTA and CDR2 FQGNSA. Unmatched junction bases numbered 7, after V lost 4 bases and J lost 5 bases. CDR3 nucleotides: TGTGCCAGCAGCTGGACTAGCGGGAGTGTGAGGACCGGGGAGCTGTTTTTT. It encodes CASSWTSGSVRTGELFF. The full variable domain, in which reference TRBV7-2 and TRBJ2-2 provide the parts outside the CDR3, is GAGVSQSPSNKVTEKGKDVELRCDPISGHTALYWYRQSLGQGLEFLIYFQGNSAPDKSGLPSDRFSAERTGGSVSTLTIQRTQQEDSAVYLCASSWTSGSVRTGELFFGEGSRLTVL.

V usage is TRBV7-2 and J usage is TRBJ1-5; D is ambiguous. The CDR3 length is 13 residues. CDR1 and CDR2 (germline): SGHTA, FQGNSA. Trimming removed 4 bases from V and 5 bases from J, with 9 bases in between. CDR3 nucleotide sequence: TGTGCCAGCAGCTCCCACCCGGATCAGCCCCAGCATTTT. As protein: CASSSHPDQPQHF.

The chain carries TRBV7-2 and TRBJ2-7, with a tentative D call TRBD1 (5 bases). Germline V gene sequence: CDR1 SGHTA, CDR2 FQGNSA. The CDR3 has 13 amino acids. Trimming left V 5 bases short and J 3 bases short, with 11 bases between. The CDR3 DNA sequence: TGTGCCAGCAGCCCCGATAGGGGCTACGAGCAGTACTTC. It yields the protein CASSPDRGYEQYF.

Comment on this clone: Additional DNA sequences in this sample encode the identical CDR3. The chain couples TRBV5-4 to TRBJ1-3; D remains unclear. The V gene's germline CDR1 is SGHNT and CDR2 YYREEE (reference sequence). CDR3 size: 15 residues. Trimming shortened V by 0 bases and J by 0 bases, and 7 bases separated the two germline ends. CDR3 sequence (DNA): TGTGCCAGCAGCTTGGACAGAAGCTCTGGAAACACCATATATTTT. Residues: CASSLDRSSGNTIYF.

The chain couples TRBV28 to TRBJ1-2; 7 bases align to TRBD1. V gave up 2 bases and J gave up 6 bases; unmatched junction bases: 6. The germline V gene encodes CDR1 MDHEN and CDR2 SYDVKM. This CDR3 contains 14 residues. CDR3 in DNA: TGTGCCAGCAGTTTAGAAGGGGGCGCTGATGGCTACACCTTC. It codes for CASSLEGGADGYTF.

This clone came up a few times. This chain uses TRBV2 with TRBJ2-7; 13 bases are shared with TRBD2. The CDR3 length is 15 residues. V shed 6 bases, J shed 5 bases, and the junction held 7 bases outside the gene matches. Germline-derived CDR1 and CDR2 are SNHLY and FYNNEI. In DNA form, the CDR3 reads TGTGCCAGCAGGGCCGGGACTAGCGGGATCCACGAGCAGTACTTC. Its translation: CASRAGTSGIHEQYF.

The chain combines TRBV2 with TRBJ2-2, with 9 bases lining up with TRBD2. V was clipped by 0 bases and J by 5 bases; unmatched bases: 7. CDR3 length equals 17 residues. The germline CDR1 and CDR2 sequences are SNHLY and FYNNEI. CDR3 residues: CASSEAPLAGITGELFF. The CDR3 nucleotides are TGTGCCAGCAGTGAAGCCCCCCTAGCGGGGATTACCGGGGAGCTGTTTTTT.

CDR3: CASSPQRNQPQHF. CDR3 DNA: TGTGCCAGCAGCCCCCAACGGAATCAGCCCCAGCATTTT. The gene calls are TRBV6-2 or TRBV6-3 and TRBJ1-5; unclear D gene. The CDR3 has 13 residues. Trimming left V 6 bases short and J 4 bases short, with 10 bases between. Germline CDR1 MNHEY, CDR2 SVGEGT.

The chain has TRBV7-9 and TRBJ1-6; D call uncertain. With 8 bases removed from V and 5 bases from J, the gap between germline ends came to 10 bases. The CDR3 totals 13 residues. Germline V gene lookup returns CDR1 SEHNR and CDR2 FQNEAQ (reference sequence). DNA for the CDR3: TGTGCCAGCGCCGAACAGAATAATTCACCCCTCCACTTT. It encodes CASAEQNNSPLHF.

The gene calls are TRBV9 and TRBJ1-2; 10 positions agree with TRBD1. V shed 0 bases, J shed 4 bases, and the junction held 3 bases outside the gene matches. The CDR3 runs 15 residues. The germline gives CDR1 SGDLS, CDR2 YYNGEE. CDR3 coding DNA: TGTGCCAGCAGCGTAGGAGGGACAGGGGCCTATGGCTACACCTTC. Translated, it gives CASSVGGTGAYGYTF.

The CDR3 region is CASSPGTGGYGYTF. CDR3 DNA: TGTGCCAGCAGCCCCGGGACAGGGGGCTATGGCTACACCTTC. This chain joins TRBV7-2 and TRBJ1-2, with 11 bases lining up with TRBD1. Germline V CDR1 and CDR2: SGHTA, FQGNSA. The J segment lost 4 bases and the V segment lost 5 bases, leaving 3 bases of the junction unmatched. The CDR3 spans 14 residues. The whole variable domain, remainder taken from reference TRBV7-2 and TRBJ1-2, is GAGVSQSPSNKVTEKGKDVELRCDPISGHTALYWYRQSLGQGLEFLIYFQGNSAPDKSGLPSDRFSAERTGGSVSTLTIQRTQQEDSAVYLCASSPGTGGYGYTFGSGTRLTVV.

The chain links TRBV23-1 to TRBJ1-2, with no clear D. TRBV23-1 is classed as an ORF, of uncertain function. The CDR3 contains 14 residues. Trimming pared 2 bases from V and 3 bases from J, leaving 10 bases between. CDR3 nucleotide sequence: TGCGCCAGCAGTCAACAACGGGTGGACTATGGCTACACCTTC. The encoded protein is CASSQQRVDYGYTF.

The chain is built from TRBV24-1 and TRBJ1-2, with a tentative D call TRBD1 (5 bases). V gave up 2 bases and J gave up 9 bases, with 12 bases separating them. In germline, CDR1 is KGHDR, CDR2 SFDVKD. CDR3 length: 13 amino acids. The DNA of the CDR3 is TGTGCCACCAGTGATTCTGGACAAAGCCGCTACACCTTC. Amino acid sequence: CATSDSGQSRYTF.

The rearrangement links TRBV7-2 to TRBJ1-5; D is unresolved. Germline values: CDR1 SGHTA, CDR2 FQGNSA. Trimming removed 5 bases from V and 9 bases from J, with 14 bases in between. This CDR3 is built from 13 residues. In DNA form, the CDR3 reads TGTGCCAGCAGCGCTGACACTTCTCGGCCCCAGCATTTT. It yields the protein CASSADTSRPQHF.

Regarding this clone: At the DNA level, this CDR3 is encoded by other sequences in the same sample as well. The chain combines TRBV7-9 with TRBJ1-3; no clear D gene. Germline values: CDR1 SEHNR, CDR2 FQNEAQ (reference sequence). The V end lost 5 bases, the J end lost 2 bases, and 7 bases lay between the germline ends. The CDR3 extends over 13 amino acids. CDR3 bases: TGTGCCAGCAGCCCGTCGGCTGGAAACACCATATATTTT. Translating it yields CASSPSAGNTIYF.

This rearrangement joins TRBV3-1 (or the pseudogene TRBV3-2) to TRBJ1-1; D unresolved. V lost 1 base and J 4 bases, leaving 10 bases between the germline ends. Germline CDR1 LGHDT, CDR2 YNNKEL (reference sequence). The CDR3 length is 14 residues. CDR3: CASSQVVGGTEAFF. In DNA form, the CDR3 reads TGTGCCAGCAGCCAAGTCGTGGGAGGCACTGAAGCTTTCTTT.

This chain links TRBV10-3 with TRBJ2-3, with TRBD2 identical over 12 bases. In germline, CDR1 is ENHRY, CDR2 SYGVKD. The CDR3 runs 16 residues. The junction had 4 bases not matched to a gene; V was cut back by 2 bases and J by 4 bases. CDR3 region: CAISEGTSGYPDTQYF. CDR3 bases: TGTGCCATCAGTGAGGGGACTAGCGGGTATCCAGATACGCAGTATTTT.